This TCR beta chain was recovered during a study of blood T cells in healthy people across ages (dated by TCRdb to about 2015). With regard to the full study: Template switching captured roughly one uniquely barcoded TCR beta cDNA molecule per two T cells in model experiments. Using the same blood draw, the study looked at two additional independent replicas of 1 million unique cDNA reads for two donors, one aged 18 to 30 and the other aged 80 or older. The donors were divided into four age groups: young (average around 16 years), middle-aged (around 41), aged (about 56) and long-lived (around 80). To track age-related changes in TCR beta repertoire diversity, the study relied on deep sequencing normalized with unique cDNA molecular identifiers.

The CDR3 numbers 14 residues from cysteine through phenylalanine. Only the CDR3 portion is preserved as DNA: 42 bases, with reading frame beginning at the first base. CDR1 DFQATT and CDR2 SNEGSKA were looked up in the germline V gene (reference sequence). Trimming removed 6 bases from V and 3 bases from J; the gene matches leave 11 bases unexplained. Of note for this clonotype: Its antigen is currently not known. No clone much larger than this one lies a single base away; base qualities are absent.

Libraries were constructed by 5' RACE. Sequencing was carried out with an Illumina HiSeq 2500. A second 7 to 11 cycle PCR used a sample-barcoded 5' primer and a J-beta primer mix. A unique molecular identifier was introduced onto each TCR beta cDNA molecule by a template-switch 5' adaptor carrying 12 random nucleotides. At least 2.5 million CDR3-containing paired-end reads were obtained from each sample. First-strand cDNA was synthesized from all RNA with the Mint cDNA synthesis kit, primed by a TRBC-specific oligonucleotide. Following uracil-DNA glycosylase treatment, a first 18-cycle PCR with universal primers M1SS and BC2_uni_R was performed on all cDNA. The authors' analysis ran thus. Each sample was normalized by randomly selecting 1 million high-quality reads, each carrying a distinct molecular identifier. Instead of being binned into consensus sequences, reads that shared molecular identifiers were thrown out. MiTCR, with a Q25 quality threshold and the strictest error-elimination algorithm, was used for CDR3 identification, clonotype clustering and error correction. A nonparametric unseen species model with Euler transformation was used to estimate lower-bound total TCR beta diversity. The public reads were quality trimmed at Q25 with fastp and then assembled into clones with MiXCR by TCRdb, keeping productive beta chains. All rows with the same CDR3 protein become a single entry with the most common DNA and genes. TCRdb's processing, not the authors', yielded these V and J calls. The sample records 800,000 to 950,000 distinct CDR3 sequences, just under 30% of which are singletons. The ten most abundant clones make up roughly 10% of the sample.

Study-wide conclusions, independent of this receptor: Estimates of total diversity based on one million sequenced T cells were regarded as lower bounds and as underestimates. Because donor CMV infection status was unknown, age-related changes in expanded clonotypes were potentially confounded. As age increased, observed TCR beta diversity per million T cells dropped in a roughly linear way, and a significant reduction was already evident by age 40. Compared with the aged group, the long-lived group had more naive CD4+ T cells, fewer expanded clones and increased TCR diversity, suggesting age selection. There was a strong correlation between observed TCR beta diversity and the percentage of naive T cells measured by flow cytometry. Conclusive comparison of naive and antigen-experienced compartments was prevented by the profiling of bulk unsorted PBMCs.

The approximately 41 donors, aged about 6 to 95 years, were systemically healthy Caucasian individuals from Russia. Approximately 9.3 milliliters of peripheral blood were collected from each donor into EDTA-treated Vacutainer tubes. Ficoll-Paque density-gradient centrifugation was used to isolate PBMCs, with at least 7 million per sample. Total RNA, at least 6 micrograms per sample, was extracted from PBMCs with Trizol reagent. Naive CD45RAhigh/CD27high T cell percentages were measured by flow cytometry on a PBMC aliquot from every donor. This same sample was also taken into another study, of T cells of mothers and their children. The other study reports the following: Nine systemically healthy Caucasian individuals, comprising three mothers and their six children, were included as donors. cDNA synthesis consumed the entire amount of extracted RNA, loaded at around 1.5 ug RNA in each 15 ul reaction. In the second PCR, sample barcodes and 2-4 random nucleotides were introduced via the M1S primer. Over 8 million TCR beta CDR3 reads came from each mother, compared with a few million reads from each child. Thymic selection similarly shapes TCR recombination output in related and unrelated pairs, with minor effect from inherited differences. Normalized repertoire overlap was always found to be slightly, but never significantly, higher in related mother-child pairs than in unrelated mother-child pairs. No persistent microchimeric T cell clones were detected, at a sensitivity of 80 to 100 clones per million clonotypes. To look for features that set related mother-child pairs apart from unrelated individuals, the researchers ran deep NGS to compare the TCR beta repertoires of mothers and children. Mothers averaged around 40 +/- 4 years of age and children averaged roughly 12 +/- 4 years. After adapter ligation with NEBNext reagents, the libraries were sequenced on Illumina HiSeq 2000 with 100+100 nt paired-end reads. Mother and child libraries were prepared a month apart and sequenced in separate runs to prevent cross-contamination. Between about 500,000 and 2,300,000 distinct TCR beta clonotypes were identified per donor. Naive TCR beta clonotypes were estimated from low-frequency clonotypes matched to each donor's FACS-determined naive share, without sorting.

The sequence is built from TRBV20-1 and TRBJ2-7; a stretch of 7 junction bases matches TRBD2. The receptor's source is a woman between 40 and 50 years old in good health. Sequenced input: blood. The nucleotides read TGCAGTGCGGGACGATTATCGGGGGGCTACGAGCAGTACTTC. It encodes CSAGRLSGGYEQYF.